A selection of T cell receptor beta chains follows, all from one sample in a study of shared clonotypes between healthy human individuals. The repertoire was sequenced with immunoSEQ multiplex PCR; TCRdb's copy has only in-frame clones and lacks some. The sample holds fewer than 650,000 clones, roughly four fifths seen once. Sequencing was carried out using PBMCs. These receptor sequences come from a woman aged 40 to 50 in good health. Some clones in this sample may be carry-over from other donors' samples. The CDR3 runs from the conserved cysteine through the conserved F or W. The D gene is left open where the match is weak. A clone size is listed for some rows: how often the clone was seen (once, few, many), or a class if it is expanded.

TRBV7-9,NA,NA,TRBJ2-1,TGTGCCAGCAGCAAGGGGGTCAGGGGTAATGAGCAGTTCTTC,CASSKGVRGNEQFF
TRBV27,few,TRBD1,TRBJ1-5,TGTGCCAGCAGCCGACAGGGGGCAAGCAATCAGCCCCAGCATTTT,CASSRQGASNQPQHF
TRBV10-3,once,TRBD2,TRBJ2-3,TGTGCCATCAGTGAGACTAGCGGGAGGGCCGAGGATACGCAGTATTTT,CAISETSGRAEDTQYF
TRBV29-1,NA,TRBD1,TRBJ2-3,TGCAGCGCCCACAGGGGGCGGCGGGCAGATACGCAGTATTTT,CSAHRGRRADTQYF
TRBV29-1,NA,NA,TRBJ1-1,TGCAGCGTTGAAGACGCCCCACGAACGACTGAAGCTTTCTTT,CSVEDAPRTTEAFF
TRBV6-4,few,NA,TRBJ2-1,TGTGCCAGCAGTGAAACCCGTGACCCGCCCCAGAAGCAGTTCTTC,CASSETRDPPQKQFF
TRBV5-1,NA,TRBD1,TRBJ2-1,TGCGCCAGCAGCTTGGTTGGTGACAGGGCCAATGAGCAGTTCTTC,CASSLVGDRANEQFF
TRBV2,NA,NA,TRBJ1-5,TGTGCCAGCAGTGATGAGGGTCAGCCCCAGCATTTT,CASSDEGQPQHF
TRBV28,NA,TRBD1,TRBJ2-7,TGTGCCACAGGGGGACAGGGCGTCTACGAGCAGTACTTC,CATGGQGVYEQYF
TRBV18,NA,NA,TRBJ2-3,TGTGCCAGCTCACCACCGGAGGGTACGAGAGATACGCAGTATTTT,CASSPPEGTRDTQYF
TRBV2,NA,NA,TRBJ1-2,TGTGCCAGCAGTGAGGGGGGGGATTATGGCTACACCTTC,CASSEGGDYGYTF
TRBV6-4,NA,NA,TRBJ2-3,TGTGCCAGCAGCCCAGCCCTCACAGATACGCAGTATTTT,CASSPALTDTQYF
TRBV6-1,NA,NA,TRBJ2-5,TGTGCCAGCAGTGAAGAGACAGAAGGGACCCAGTACTTC,CASSEETEGTQYF
TRBV6-1,NA,NA,TRBJ2-7,TGTGCCAGCAGTGATTTGGGACTTGGGGGAAACCCCTACGAGCAGTACTTC,CASSDLGLGGNPYEQYF
TRBV5-5,NA,TRBD1,TRBJ2-7,TGTGCCAGCAGTCTGGACAGGGCCTACGAGCAGTACTTC,CASSLDRAYEQYF
TRBV5-1,NA,TRBD2,TRBJ2-7,TGCGCCAGCAGTCCGGGGACTAGCAGTTTCTACGAGCAGTACTTC,CASSPGTSSFYEQYF
TRBV7-8,NA,NA,TRBJ2-1,TGTGCCAGCAGCCCCAGCAGGCTAGTGGTCTACAATGAGCAGTTCTTC,CASSPSRLVVYNEQFF
TRBV27,once,NA,TRBJ2-7,TGTGCCAGCAGAGCCACTAGTACCCCCTACGAGCGGTACTTC,CASRATSTPYERYF
TRBV27,NA,TRBD1,TRBJ2-5,TGTGCCAGCAGTTCGAGGACAGGAAAGACCCAGTACTTC,CASSSRTGKTQYF
TRBV5-1,NA,NA,TRBJ2-5,TGCGCCAGCAGCCACACGGCGGGACAGCAAGAGACCCAGTACTTC,CASSHTAGQQETQYF
TRBV18,NA,TRBD2,TRBJ2-1,TGTGCCAGCTCACCGGGACTAGCGGGAGGGTTTGAGCAGTTCTTC,CASSPGLAGGFEQFF
TRBV11-2,many,NA,TRBJ1-2,TGTGCCAGCACTGAGGGCAGGGGTCGACACTACTATGGCTACACCTTC,CASTEGRGRHYYGYTF
TRBV30,NA,NA,TRBJ1-1,TGTGCCTGGAGCCCGACAGAAACTGAAGCTTTCTTT,CAWSPTETEAFF
TRBV5-1,NA,TRBD1,TRBJ2-7,TGCGCCAGCAGCTTCGGGACAGCCAGAGGGGACGAGCAGTACTTC,CASSFGTARGDEQYF
TRBV15,NA,TRBD1,TRBJ2-1,TGTGCCACCAGCAGAGACGGCAGGGGGCTCGATGAGCAGTTCTTC,CATSRDGRGLDEQFF
TRBV7-2,NA,TRBD2,TRBJ2-5,TGTGCCAGCAGCTTGGGACTAGCACAAGAGACCCAGTACTTC,CASSLGLAQETQYF
TRBV7-9,NA,TRBD1,TRBJ2-7,TGTGCCAGCAGCTCCCGGGACAGGACCTCCGAGCAGTACTTC,CASSSRDRTSEQYF
TRBV18,NA,TRBD2,TRBJ2-1,TGTGCCAGCTCACCGTTTACTAGCGGGAATACCTACAATGAGCAGTTCTTC,CASSPFTSGNTYNEQFF
TRBV5-1,NA,TRBD2,TRBJ2-1,TGCGCCAGCAGCTGGGGACTAGCGGGTCGCAATGAGCAGTTCTTC,CASSWGLAGRNEQFF
TRBV27,NA,NA,TRBJ2-3,TGTGCCAGCAGTCCCCGAGGCCGCGGCACCGACACAGATACGCAGTATTTT,CASSPRGRGTDTDTQYF
TRBV10-2,NA,NA,TRBJ2-1,TGCGCCAGCAGCGGAGGGCTAGGGTCCTACAATGAGCAGTTCTTC,CASSGGLGSYNEQFF
TRBV5-1,NA,NA,TRBJ2-6,TGCGCCAGCAGCTTGGACCCACAGGGCTCCTCTGGGGCCAACGTCCTGACTTTC,CASSLDPQGSSGANVLTF
TRBV7-2,NA,TRBD2,TRBJ2-1,TGTGCCAGCAGCTTATGGGCGGGAGTAAACACCTACAATGAGCAGTTCTTC,CASSLWAGVNTYNEQFF
TRBV2,NA,NA,TRBJ1-2,TGTGCCAGCAATAGGGACGGATTAATGGATGATGGCTACACCTTC,CASNRDGLMDDGYTF
TRBV6-5,NA,NA,TRBJ2-1,TGTGCCAGCAGTTCCCGTGGGGCAGAGGCATACAATGAGCAGTTCTTC,CASSSRGAEAYNEQFF
TRBV4-2,NA,TRBD1,TRBJ2-7,TGTGCCAGCAGCCCGGCGGCAGGGGGCTACGAGCAGTACTTC,CASSPAAGGYEQYF
TRBV28,NA,NA,TRBJ1-5,TGTGCCAGCAGTTTAGGGCTGGGGGGTCATCAGCCCCAGCATTTT,CASSLGLGGHQPQHF
TRBV11-2,NA,NA,TRBJ1-1,TGTGCCAGCAGCTTATTTGGGGGCATGAGCACTGAAGCTTTCTTT,CASSLFGGMSTEAFF
TRBV5-4,NA,TRBD1,TRBJ2-3,TGTGCCAGCAGCTTGGCCGGAACAGGGGGAAGTAGCACAGATACGCAGTATTTT,CASSLAGTGGSSTDTQYF
TRBV6-5,NA,NA,TRBJ2-7,TGTGCCAGCAGTTACTCCCCTTACGAGCAGTACTTC,CASSYSPYEQYF
TRBV5-1,NA,TRBD2,TRBJ2-5,TGCGCCAGCAGCCTCACTAGCGGGAGGAGGGAGACCCAGTACTTC,CASSLTSGRRETQYF
TRBV9,NA,NA,TRBJ2-6,TGTGCCAGCAGCCCCCGGACAGTTCAAATCTCTGGGGCCAACGTCCTGACTTTC,CASSPRTVQISGANVLTF
TRBV27,few,NA,TRBJ1-1,TGTGCCAGCAGTTCGGCAGGCGGCCTTACTGAAGCTTTCTTT,CASSSAGGLTEAFF
TRBV7-3,NA,TRBD2,TRBJ2-1,TGTGCCAGCAGCTTAAATCCTAGCGGGAGAGGAAATGAGCAGTTCTTC,CASSLNPSGRGNEQFF